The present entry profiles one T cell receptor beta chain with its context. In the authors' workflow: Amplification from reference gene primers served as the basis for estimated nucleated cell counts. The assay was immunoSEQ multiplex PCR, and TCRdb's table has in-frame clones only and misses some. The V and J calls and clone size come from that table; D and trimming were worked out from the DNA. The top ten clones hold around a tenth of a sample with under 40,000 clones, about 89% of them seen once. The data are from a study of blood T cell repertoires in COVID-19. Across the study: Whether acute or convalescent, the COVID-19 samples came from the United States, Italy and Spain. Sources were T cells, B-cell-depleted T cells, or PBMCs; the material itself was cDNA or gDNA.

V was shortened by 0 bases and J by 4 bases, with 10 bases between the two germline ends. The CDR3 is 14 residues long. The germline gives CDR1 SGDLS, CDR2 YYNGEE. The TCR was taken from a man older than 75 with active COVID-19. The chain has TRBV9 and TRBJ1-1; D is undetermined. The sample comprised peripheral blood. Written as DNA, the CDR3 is TGTGCCAGCAGCGTAGGGAGGGTCCGCACTGAAGCTTTCTTT. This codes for CASSVGRVRTEAFF.